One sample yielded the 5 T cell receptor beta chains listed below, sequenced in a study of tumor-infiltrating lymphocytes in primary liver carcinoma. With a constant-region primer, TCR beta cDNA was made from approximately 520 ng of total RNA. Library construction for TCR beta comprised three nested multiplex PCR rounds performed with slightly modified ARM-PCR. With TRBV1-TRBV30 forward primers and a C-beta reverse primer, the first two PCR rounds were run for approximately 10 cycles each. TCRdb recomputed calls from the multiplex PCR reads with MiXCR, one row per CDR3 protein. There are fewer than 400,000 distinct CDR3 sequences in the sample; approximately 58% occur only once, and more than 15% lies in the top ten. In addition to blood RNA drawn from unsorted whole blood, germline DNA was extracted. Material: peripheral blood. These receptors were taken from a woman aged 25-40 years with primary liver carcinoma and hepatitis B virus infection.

CDR3 region: CASNFSSTNKQYF. The CDR3 DNA reads as TGTGCCAGCAACTTTTCTTCGACCAACAAGCAGTACTTC. The V gene is TRBV11-3, the J gene TRBJ2-7, with D uncertain. The CDR3 length is 13 residues. The V end was cut by 7 bases, the J end by 8 bases, with 18 bases between. Germline V gene data show CDR1 as SGHNT and CDR2 as YENEEA.

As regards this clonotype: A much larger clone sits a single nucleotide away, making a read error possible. The CDR3 DNA is TGTGCCAATACGGACAGGATATTAGATGGCTACACCTTC. It yields the protein CANTDRILDGYTF. This chain joins TRBV6-2 or TRBV6-3 and TRBJ1-2, with 7 bases matching TRBD1. CDR3 length: 13 residues. The germline CDR1 and CDR2 sequences are MNHEY and SVGEGT. V trimming: 10 bases; J trimming: 6 bases; junction bases outside the gene matches: 11.

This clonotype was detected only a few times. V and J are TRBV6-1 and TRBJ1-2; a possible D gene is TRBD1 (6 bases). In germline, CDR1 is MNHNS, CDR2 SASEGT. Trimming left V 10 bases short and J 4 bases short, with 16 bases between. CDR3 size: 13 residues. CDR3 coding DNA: TGTGCCACCCCCCCAGACAGGCGCTATGGCTACACCTTC. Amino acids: CATPPDRRYGYTF.

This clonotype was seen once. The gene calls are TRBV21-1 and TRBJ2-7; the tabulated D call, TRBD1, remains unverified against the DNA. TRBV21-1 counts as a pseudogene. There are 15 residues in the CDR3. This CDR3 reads CASNCPTGGSYEQYF. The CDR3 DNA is TGTGCCAGCAACTGCCCCACGGGGGGTTCCTACGAGCAGTACTTC.

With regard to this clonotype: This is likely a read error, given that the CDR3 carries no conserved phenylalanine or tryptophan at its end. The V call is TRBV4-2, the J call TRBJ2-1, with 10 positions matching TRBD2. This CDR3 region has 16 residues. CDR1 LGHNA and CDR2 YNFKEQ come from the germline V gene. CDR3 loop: CASSQRTSGQYNAQFL. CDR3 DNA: TGTGCCAGCAGCCAACGGACTAGCGGACAATATAATGCGCAGTTCCTC.